This TCR beta chain was captured by sequencing in a study of blood T cell repertoires in COVID-19. TCRdb keeps only in-frame clones here, not all; method: immunoSEQ multiplex PCR. The table has over 200,000 clones, 85% to 90% seen once. Germline V lookup: CDR1 MGHRA, CDR2 YSYEKL. V shed 1 base and J shed 4 bases, with 11 bases lying between them. The CDR3 consists of 15 residues. This chain joins TRBV4-1 and TRBJ2-1, with D perhaps matching TRBD1 (5 bases). The source of this sequence is a man aged 80 or over with acute or convalescent COVID-19. Sample: peripheral blood. The CDR3 bases are TGCGCCAGCAGCCAAGGTCAGGGAACATACAATGAGCAGTTCTTC. Translated: CASSQGQGTYNEQFF.